Listed below are T cell receptor beta chains from one sample, sequenced in a study of CD8+ T cells in alopecia areata. Assay: immunoSEQ multiplex PCR; the TCRdb copy retains only in-frame clones and omits some. The profile shows about 200,000 clones, around 64% of them singletons. Sequences were derived from CD4+ T cells sorted from blood, sampled at week 49, from a patient treated with tofacitinib. All receptors come from a human donor with alopecia areata. CDR3s include the opening cysteine and the closing phenylalanine or tryptophan. The order of the fields is clone size, J gene, D gene, V gene, CDR3 protein, CDR3 DNA. D genes are given only for firm matches. The size field is filled for only some rows; it gives once, few, many or a size class.

NA | TRBJ2-7 | NA | TRBV5-1 | CASSPGTAEGYEQYF | TGCGCCAGCAGCCCCGGGACCGCGGAGGGCTACGAGCAGTACTTC
NA | TRBJ1-1 | NA | TRBV29-1 | CSVSEQGAEAFF | TGCAGCGTTTCCGAACAGGGCGCTGAAGCTTTCTTT
few | TRBJ2-3 | TRBD1 | TRBV7-9 | CASSLGQGADTQYF | TGTGCCAGCAGCCTCGGACAGGGGGCAGATACGCAGTATTTT
once | TRBJ2-1 | TRBD2 | TRBV6-5 | CASSYGRGGHREQFF | TGTGCCAGCAGTTATGGGCGGGGGGGCCACAGGGAGCAGTTCTTC
few | TRBJ2-3 | NA | TRBV6-5 | CASKKAGSTDTQYF | TGTGCCAGCAAAAAGGCGGGTAGCACAGATACGCAGTATTTT
NA | TRBJ1-2 | TRBD1 | TRBV5-6 | CASSPGQGAYGYTF | TGTGCCAGCAGCCCAGGACAGGGTGCCTATGGCTACACCTTC
NA | TRBJ2-1 | TRBD2 | TRBV11-2 | CASSPPRSGGYNEQFF | TGTGCCAGCAGCCCCCCCCGTAGCGGGGGCTACAATGAGCAGTTCTTC
once | TRBJ2-1 | NA | TRBV7-2 | CASSPEWGRKEHNEQFF | TGTGCCAGCAGTCCAGAGTGGGGCAGGAAGGAGCACAATGAGCAGTTCTTC
few | TRBJ2-1 | TRBD1 | TRBV5-1 | CASSTPGGREQFF | TGCGCCAGCAGCACACCAGGGGGCAGGGAGCAGTTCTTC
many | TRBJ1-1 | NA | TRBV4-1 | CASSQGHSHPNTEAFF | TGCGCCAGCAGCCAAGGACACAGTCACCCGAACACTGAAGCTTTCTTT
NA | TRBJ1-1 | NA | TRBV6-6 | CASSDRPGAEAFF | TGTGCCAGCAGTGACAGGCCGGGGGCTGAAGCTTTCTTT
NA | TRBJ2-3 | NA | TRBV10-3 | CAIRQGLSDTQYF | TGTGCCATCAGGCAAGGGCTTTCAGATACGCAGTATTTT
once | TRBJ1-2 | TRBD1 | TRBV30 | CAFPGGRYGYTF | TGTGCCTTCCCAGGGGGCCGGTATGGCTACACCTTC
few | TRBJ1-2 | TRBD1 | TRBV5-4 | CASSYTRQGAGYTF | TGTGCCAGCAGCTACACGCGACAGGGAGCCGGCTACACCTTC
NA | TRBJ1-1 | NA | TRBV30 | CAWTPLGGHTNTEAFF | TGTGCCTGGACCCCCCTCGGGGGACACACAAACACTGAAGCTTTCTTT
NA | TRBJ1-2 | NA | TRBV18 | CASSPGAYGYTF | TGTGCCAGCTCACCAGGGGCTTATGGCTACACCTTC
few | TRBJ1-1 | TRBD1 | TRBV29-1 | CSVGQGATTEAFF | TGCAGCGTAGGACAGGGGGCGACCACTGAAGCTTTCTTT
many | TRBJ1-1 | NA | TRBV14 | CASSQDPAGKTEAFF | TGTGCCAGCAGCCAAGACCCCGCGGGGAAGACTGAAGCTTTCTTT
NA | TRBJ1-4 | TRBD1 | TRBV6-5 | CASSSDRGLVEKLFF | TGTGCCAGCAGTTCGGACAGGGGGCTAGTTGAAAAACTGTTTTTT
NA | TRBJ1-1 | NA | TRBV6-6 | CASRSQGSTEAFF | TGTGCCAGCAGATCACAGGGTAGCACTGAAGCTTTCTTT
few | TRBJ1-2 | NA | TRBV4-3 | CASSQVEKRNYGYTF | TGCGCCAGCAGCCAAGTTGAAAAGAGGAACTATGGCTACACCTTC
few | TRBJ1-5 | TRBD1 | TRBV10-3 | CAISEDRARTQPQHF | TGTGCCATCAGTGAGGACAGGGCCAGGACCCAGCCCCAGCATTTT